The next 16 T cell receptor beta chains were all read from a single sample in a study of blood T cell repertoires in COVID-19. Clones were sequenced by immunoSEQ multiplex PCR, and TCRdb holds only the in-frame ones, with some missing. Among about half a million clones listed, less than 90% were seen once. The sequencing input was PBMCs or T cells enriched from blood (not recorded which). The receptors shown here come from a woman aged 60-75 years who had recovered from COVID-19.

The genes are TRBV5-1 and TRBJ2-1; no firm D call. Germline V gene sequence: CDR1 SGHRS, CDR2 YFSETQ. The length of the CDR3 is 14 residues. Deletions cut 3 bases from V and 8 bases from J, with 15 bases between. The CDR3 sequence is CASSSRYLIDEQFF. The DNA of the CDR3 is TGCGCCAGCAGCTCGCGGTACCTCATCGATGAGCAGTTCTTC. The entire variable domain, with the rest obtained from reference TRBV5-1 and TRBJ2-1, is as follows: KAGVTQTPRYLIKTRGQQVTLSCSPISGHRSVSWYQQTPGQGLQFLFEYFSETQRNKGNFPGRFSGRQFSNSRSEMNVSTLELGDSALYLCASSSRYLIDEQFFGPGTRLTVL.

V usage is TRBV3-1 (or the pseudogene TRBV3-2) and J usage is TRBJ2-3, with D perhaps TRBD1 (5 bases). The CDR3 length is 12 residues. V lost 4 bases to trimming and J lost 8 bases, with 10 bases between them. CDR1 is LGHDT and CDR2 is YNNKEL in the germline V gene (reference sequence). The chain's CDR3 is CASSPGFPTQYF. Written as DNA, the CDR3 is TGTGCCAGCAGCCCAGGGTTTCCTACGCAGTATTTT.

This rearrangement joins TRBV7-2 to TRBJ1-1, with D tentatively TRBD1 (5 bases). V was cut by 3 bases and J by 5 bases, with 19 bases left in between. CDR1 is SGHTA and CDR2 is FQGNSA in the germline V gene. The CDR3 length is 16 residues. In DNA, the CDR3 is TGTGCCAGCAGCTTCCGGTCCTCAAGGGGCGGAACTGAAGCTTTCTTT. It yields the protein CASSFRSSRGGTEAFF.

This clone appeared a single time. The gene calls are TRBV4-1 and TRBJ2-3, with D unresolved. Germline values: CDR1 MGHRA, CDR2 YSYEKL. CDR3 length: 15 amino acids. Trimming left V 4 bases short and J 2 bases short, with 13 bases between. The DNA for the CDR3 is TGCGCCAGCAGCCCCATGACTCCTTTCACAGATACGCAGTATTTT. Translation gives CASSPMTPFTDTQYF.

The V call is TRBV6-5, the J call TRBJ2-5; 15 nucleotides agree with TRBD2. From germline, CDR1 is MNHEY and CDR2 SVGAGI. The trim removed 6 bases at V and 4 bases at J, leaving 3 bases unmatched. CDR3 length: 15 residues. Here the CDR3 DNA reads TGTGCCAGCAGAAGGACTAGCGGGGGGGCAGAGACCCAGTACTTC. Its protein product is CASRRTSGGAETQYF.

This clone was found once. V gene TRBV30 combines with J gene TRBJ1-2; TRBD1 aligns across 7 bases. Trimming at V came to 0 bases and at J to 4 bases, leaving 11 bases not matched to a gene. CDR1 is GTSNPN and CDR2 is SVGIG in the germline V gene (reference sequence). The CDR3 has 16 residues. CDR3: CAWSVLGTALFYGYTF. DNA for the CDR3: TGTGCCTGGAGTGTACTAGGGACAGCTCTCTTCTATGGCTACACCTTC.

This clone has just one count. The rearrangement joins TRBV5-1 to TRBJ2-7; weak D call: TRBD1 (6 bases). This CDR3 has 15 amino acids. Per germline, CDR1 SGHRS and CDR2 YFSETQ. Trimming stripped 4 bases from V and 2 bases from J, with 16 bases between. This CDR3 is CASSDGRTATYEQYF. The CDR3 DNA reads as TGCGCCAGCAGCGATGGAAGGACAGCCACCTACGAGCAGTACTTC.

This chain links TRBV18 with TRBJ1-2; no reliable D call. CDR3 size: 15 residues. Germline CDR1 and CDR2: KGHSH and LQKENI. V was clipped by 4 bases and J by 3 bases, with 15 bases between them. The CDR3 region is CASSLSDGLDYGYTF. DNA of the CDR3: TGTGCCAGCTCACTATCGGACGGACTGGACTATGGCTACACCTTC.

The V gene is TRBV10-3, the J gene TRBJ1-3; 9 bases match TRBD1. The CDR3 has 15 amino acids. Unmatched junction bases numbered 9, after V lost 10 bases and J lost 2 bases. Germline V gene sequence: CDR1 ENHRY, CDR2 SYGVKD. DNA for the CDR3: TGTGCCACCACCGGGACAGGGTCTCCTGGAAACACCATATATTTT. Amino acids: CATTGTGSPGNTIYF.

This clone has only a few counts. The V call is TRBV27, the J call TRBJ1-2; D not resolved. Deletions cut 10 bases from V and 3 bases from J, with 15 bases between. The CDR3 consists of 13 residues. Germline CDR1 and CDR2: MNHEY and SMNVEV (reference sequence). DNA for the CDR3: TGTGCCACTGGACCCGGGATAGACTATGGCTACACCTTC. It is translated as CATGPGIDYGYTF.

This clone occurred a few times. This chain links TRBV10-3 with TRBJ1-5, with D perhaps matching TRBD1 (5 bases). Per the germline V gene, CDR1 is ENHRY and CDR2 is SYGVKD. There are 15 residues in the CDR3. Trimming cost V 4 bases and J 0 bases, with 10 bases left between them. CDR3 loop: CAISGGGSSNQPQHF. CDR3 nucleotides: TGTGCCATCAGTGGGGGCGGAAGTAGCAATCAGCCCCAGCATTTT.

In its sample, this clone was seen once. The chain couples TRBV4-1 to TRBJ2-2; no reliable D call. CDR1 MGHRA and CDR2 YSYEKL come from the germline V gene. This CDR3 is built from 14 residues. Trimming cost V 4 bases and J 4 bases, with 10 bases left between them. In DNA, the CDR3 is TGCGCCAGCAGCCCTACCTCGGGCACCGGGGAGCTGTTTTTT. The encoded protein is CASSPTSGTGELFF.

A word on this clone: This sample includes further DNA sequences coding for the same CDR3. The chain recombines TRBV5-1 with TRBJ1-1; D perhaps matches TRBD1 (5 bases). Germline values: CDR1 SGHRS, CDR2 YFSETQ. The CDR3 spans 13 residues. The V and J ends lost 5 bases and 0 bases respectively, with 8 bases between them. The CDR3 protein is CASRETVNTEAFF. CDR3 nucleotide sequence: TGCGCCAGCAGAGAGACAGTGAACACTGAAGCTTTCTTT.

The genes are TRBV5-5 and TRBJ1-4; 10 bases fit TRBD1. This CDR3 region has 16 residues. V lost 4 bases, J lost 0 bases, and 3 bases stayed unmatched. Germline values: CDR1 SGHKS, CDR2 YYEKEE (reference sequence). This CDR3 is CASSLGTGATNEKLFF. Written as DNA, the CDR3 is TGTGCCAGCAGCCTCGGGACAGGGGCAACTAATGAAAAACTGTTTTTT. The variable domain in full, with the rest retrieved from reference TRBV5-5 and TRBJ1-4, is DAGVTQSPTHLIKTRGQQVTLRCSPISGHKSVSWYQQVLGQGPQFIFQYYEKEERGRGNFPDRFSARQFPNYSSELNVNALLLGDSALYLCASSLGTGATNEKLFFGSGTQLSVL.

This clone was seen a single time. The chain links TRBV20-1 to TRBJ1-4, with D possibly TRBD1 on 6 matching bases. Germline CDR1 reads DFQATT; CDR2 reads SNEGSKA (reference sequence). Trimming took off 3 bases at V and 6 bases at J, with 17 bases between the two ends. This CDR3 contains 15 residues. CDR3 sequence: CSASGYRTAYEKLFF. DNA for the CDR3: TGCAGTGCTAGTGGGTATCGGACAGCCTATGAAAAACTGTTTTTT.

This chain joins TRBV30 and TRBJ2-2, with D possibly being TRBD2 (7 bases). This CDR3 is 15 amino acids long. From germline, CDR1 is GTSNPN and CDR2 SVGIG (reference sequence). Between the trimmed V and J ends, which lost 0 bases and 7 bases, there was a span of 15 bases. The CDR3 DNA reads as TGTGCCTGGAGTGTCTTGGGGGGGGCGGGCGGGGAGCTGTTTTTT. Translating gives CAWSVLGGAGGELFF. The whole variable domain, filled in from reference TRBV30 and TRBJ2-2, reads SQTIHQWPATLVQPVGSPLSLECTVEGTSNPNLYWYRQAAGRGLQLLFYSVGIGQISSEVPQNLSASRPQDRQFILSSKKLLLSDSGFYLCAWSVLGGAGGELFFGEGSRLTVL.